Shown below are 29 T cell receptor beta chains from a single sample sequenced in a study of T cell changes during pregnancy in multiple sclerosis (dated by TCRdb to between 2019 and 2020). Library generation was performed with the immunoSEQ multiplex PCR assay. TCRdb limited this immuneACCESS table to in-frame rearrangements with V and J called. A share of clones is missing; checked studies link under half to unresolved V genes, and the rest is unexplained. The sample includes about 39,000 clones, with 90% observed a single time. The top ten clonotypes cover 0.47% of the sample. The sample in question was CD4+ T cells from peripheral blood mononuclear cells, obtained in the first trimester of pregnancy. Receptor source: a female donor in good health, enrolled as a control in a pregnancy study.

The rearrangement links TRBV29-1 to TRBJ1-2; TRBD1 matches 8 bases. J lost 1 base, V lost 7 bases, and 14 bases had no gene match. Germline V CDR1 and CDR2: SQVTM, ANQGSEA. The CDR3 sequence is 16 residues long. DNA for the CDR3: TGCAGCGCCCGGCGACAGGGGTCCTTAAATAACTATGGCTACACCTTC. Protein: CSARRQGSLNNYGYTF.

The genes are TRBV5-1 and TRBJ1-6; possibly TRBD1 for D (5 bases). Trimming removed 0 bases from V and 7 bases from J, with 8 bases in between. The CDR3 spans 14 residues. The germline CDR1 and CDR2 sequences are SGHRS and YFSETQ. The CDR3 loop reads CASSLGTGNSPLHF. CDR3 nucleotides: TGCGCCAGCAGCTTGGGAACAGGCAATTCACCCCTCCACTTT.

The rearrangement joins TRBV2 to TRBJ1-2; D is uncertain. The V and J ends lost 6 bases and 5 bases respectively, with 10 bases between them. The length of the CDR3 is 12 residues. Per the germline V gene, CDR1 is SNHLY and CDR2 is FYNNEI. The CDR3 sequence is CASSLGEYGYTF. The CDR3 DNA reads TGTGCCAGCAGCCTCGGGGAGTATGGCTACACCTTC.

This chain joins TRBV28 and TRBJ1-1; possibly TRBD1 for D (5 bases). Germline V gene sequence: CDR1 MDHEN, CDR2 SYDVKM. The V gene lost 7 bases and the J gene lost 3 bases, with 15 bases spanning the gap. The CDR3 length is 14 residues. CDR3 coding DNA: TGTGCCAGCACAGGCAGGGAAGGGGACACTGAAGCTTTCTTT. As protein: CASTGREGDTEAFF.

The chain links TRBV6-5 to TRBJ1-4; D is undetermined. Trimming took off 2 bases at V and 0 bases at J, with 10 bases between the two ends. Germline CDR1 is MNHEY and CDR2 is SVGAGI. The CDR3 length is 16 residues. CDR3 sequence: CASSYLMQATNEKLFF. In DNA, the CDR3 is TGTGCCAGCAGTTACCTAATGCAGGCAACTAATGAAAAACTGTTTTTT.

The chain combines TRBV6-5 with TRBJ1-4; a weak D match, TRBD1 (6 bases). The CDR3 is made up of 14 amino acids. V lost 0 bases and J lost 7, with 9 bases in between. Germline CDR1 MNHEY, CDR2 SVGAGI. The CDR3: CASSYSRGSEKLFF. Written as DNA, the CDR3 is TGTGCCAGCAGTTACTCCAGGGGAAGTGAAAAACTGTTTTTT.

The gene calls are TRBV28 and TRBJ1-6; D is ambiguous. CDR1 is MDHEN, CDR2 SYDVKM, per germline. V was trimmed by 6 bases and J by 8 bases, leaving 17 bases between them. The CDR3 extends over 15 amino acids. CDR3 in DNA: TGTGCCAGCAGCGACGCTGCCGCGGGTGATTCACCCCTCCACTTT. Translating gives CASSDAAAGDSPLHF.

The chain carries TRBV4-3 and TRBJ2-3; 15 nucleotides align to TRBD2. Germline V gene data show CDR1 as LGHNA and CDR2 as YSLEER. The CDR3 loop spans 17 amino acids. V shed 1 base, J shed 4 bases, and the junction held 3 bases outside the gene matches. The CDR3 DNA follows: TGCGCCAGCAGCCAAGGGGGACTAGCGGGGGGATCAGATACGCAGTATTTT. It codes for CASSQGGLAGGSDTQYF.

The chain is built from TRBV13 and TRBJ1-4; D possibly corresponds to TRBD1 (6 bases). Between the trimmed V and J ends, which lost 5 bases and 8 bases, there was a span of 21 bases. This CDR3 has 16 amino acids. Germline assignment: CDR1 PRHDT and CDR2 FYEKMQ (reference sequence). CDR3 in amino acids: CASSTRGGGAGEKLFF. For the CDR3, the DNA is TGTGCCAGCAGCACCCGGGGTGGGGGGGCCGGCGAAAAACTGTTTTTT.

This clone was seen once. The CDR3 reads CASSQRGSGNTIYF. The CDR3 nucleotides are TGTGCCAGCAGCCAACGGGGGTCGGGAAACACCATATATTTT. This rearrangement joins TRBV6-5 to TRBJ1-3; D possibly corresponds to TRBD1 (5 bases). V was pared by 6 bases and J by 4 bases, with 13 bases between. The CDR3 totals 14 residues. Germline V lookup: CDR1 MNHEY, CDR2 SVGAGI.

The V gene is TRBV6-1, the J gene TRBJ2-2; possible D gene TRBD2, 5 bases. The CDR3 covers 17 residues. Between the trimmed V and J ends, which lost 0 bases and 4 bases, there was a span of 15 bases. Germline CDR1 reads MNHNS; CDR2 reads SASEGT. The CDR3 sequence: CASSEARMGARTGELFF. Here the CDR3 DNA reads TGTGCCAGCAGTGAAGCCCGGATGGGAGCCCGCACCGGGGAGCTGTTTTTT.

The rearrangement uses TRBV5-4 and TRBJ2-4; TRBD1 matches at 8 bases. This CDR3 region has 14 residues. Germline assignment: CDR1 SGHNT and CDR2 YYREEE (reference sequence). With V trimmed by 7 bases and J by 3 bases, 6 bases remained unmatched. Here the CDR3 DNA reads TGTGCCAGCGGTTCGGGACAGGACAAAAACATTCAGTACTTC. This gives the protein CASGSGQDKNIQYF.

The chain combines TRBV29-1 with TRBJ2-3, with D maybe TRBD1 (5 bases). CDR3 length equals 14 residues. CDR1 is SQVTM and CDR2 is ANQGSEA in the germline V gene. Trimming left V 4 bases short and J 6 bases short, with 17 bases between. CDR3: CSVVPANGADTQYF. As DNA, the CDR3 is TGCAGCGTTGTTCCGGCAAATGGGGCGGATACGCAGTATTTT.

The chain employs TRBV18 and TRBJ1-1; unclear D gene. The CDR3 is made up of 12 amino acids. In germline, CDR1 is KGHSH, CDR2 LQKENI. V was shortened by 6 bases and J by 8 bases, with 13 bases between the two germline ends. CDR3: CASSPDLREAFF. For the CDR3, the DNA is TGTGCCAGCTCCCCTGACCTCAGGGAAGCTTTCTTT.

This chain uses TRBV15 with TRBJ1-5; no firm D call. With 0 bases removed from V and 3 bases from J, the gap between germline ends came to 6 bases. The germline gives CDR1 LNHNV, CDR2 YYDKDF (reference sequence). This CDR3 is built from 14 residues. This CDR3 reads CATSRDQANQPQHF. Written as DNA, the CDR3 is TGTGCCACCAGCAGAGATCAGGCCAATCAGCCCCAGCATTTT. The variable domain in full, with the rest retrieved from reference TRBV15 and TRBJ1-5, is DAMVIQNPRYQVTQFGKPVTLSCSQTLNHNVMYWYQQKSSQAPKLLFHYYDKDFNNEADTPDNFQSRRPNTSFCFLDIRSPGLGDTAMYLCATSRDQANQPQHFGDGTRLSIL.

The V gene is TRBV18, the J gene TRBJ1-2; the D is unclear. This CDR3 spans 14 amino acids. Trimming took off 0 bases at V and 2 bases at J, with 7 bases between the two ends. CDR1 and CDR2 (germline): KGHSH, LQKENI. CDR3 DNA: TGTGCCAGCTCACCACCGGCGGGGAACTATGGCTACACCTTC. Translating gives CASSPPAGNYGYTF.

The rearrangement uses TRBV19 and TRBJ2-3, with 11 bases aligning to TRBD2. Germline lookup yields CDR1 LNHDA and CDR2 SQIVND (reference sequence). This CDR3 contains 13 residues. The V gene end was trimmed by 8 bases and the J gene end by 6 bases; junction bases not matched to a gene: 4. The CDR3 region is CASRASGGDTQYF. In DNA form, the CDR3 reads TGTGCCAGTCGGGCTAGCGGGGGGGATACGCAGTATTTT.

The chain recombines TRBV28 with TRBJ1-1; D uncertain. V gave up 4 bases and J gave up 5 bases, with 14 bases separating them. Germline V CDR1 and CDR2: MDHEN, SYDVKM. This CDR3 region has 14 residues. Here the CDR3 DNA reads TGTGCCAGCAGTTCCCTTCCAGGCTCGACTGAAGCTTTCTTT. Residues: CASSSLPGSTEAFF.

The chain is built from TRBV2 and TRBJ2-6; 10 bases line up with TRBD1. Germline lookup yields CDR1 SNHLY and CDR2 FYNNEI. V was pared by 6 bases and J by 0 bases, with 5 bases of the junction left unmatched. The CDR3 consists of 17 residues. The CDR3 region is CASRPGQGYSGANVLTF. The CDR3 coding sequence is TGTGCCAGCAGACCGGGACAGGGGTACTCTGGGGCCAACGTCCTGACTTTC.

This chain connects TRBV2 to TRBJ2-3, with a possible D match to TRBD1 (6 bases). The CDR3 sequence is 15 residues long. Between the trimmed V and J ends, which lost 6 bases and 1 base, there was a span of 14 bases. CDR1 and CDR2 from the germline V gene are SNHLY and FYNNEI. CDR3: CASRYWTVRTDTQYF. The CDR3 region has the DNA TGTGCCAGCAGATATTGGACAGTACGCACAGATACGCAGTATTTT.

The sample holds one count of this clone. The chain carries TRBV2 and TRBJ2-1, with no clear D. Trimming stripped 5 bases from V and 9 bases from J, with 8 bases between. Germline V gene sequence: CDR1 SNHLY, CDR2 FYNNEI. This CDR3 comprises 11 residues. The CDR3 DNA reads as TGTGCCAGCAGTCCGCCGAGTGAGCAGTTCTTC. The encoded protein is CASSPPSEQFF.

For the CDR3, the DNA is TGTGCCAGCAGTCCACGACTAGCGACGAACACCGGGGAGCTGTTTTTT. This translates into CASSPRLATNTGELFF. The V gene is TRBV27, the J gene TRBJ2-2, with 8 bases fitting TRBD2. The CDR3 extends over 16 amino acids. Germline-derived CDR1 and CDR2 are MNHEY and SMNVEV (reference sequence). Trimming at V came to 5 bases and at J to 0 bases, leaving 5 bases not matched to a gene.

J is TRBJ1-1 and V is TRBV5-1; a weak D match, TRBD1 (6 bases). V was shortened by 2 bases and J by 0 bases, with 11 bases between the two germline ends. The CDR3 consists of 15 residues. CDR1 and CDR2 (germline): SGHRS, YFSETQ. Here the CDR3 reads CASSFGQTVNTEAFF. CDR3 DNA: TGCGCCAGCAGCTTTGGACAGACCGTGAACACTGAAGCTTTCTTT.

The gene calls are TRBV10-3 and TRBJ2-3; D not resolved. Germline V CDR1 and CDR2: ENHRY, SYGVKD. This CDR3 spans 13 amino acids. Trimming took 5 bases from V and 6 from J, leaving 12 bases between them. The CDR3: CAISNQQADTQYF. The CDR3 region has the DNA TGTGCCATCAGTAACCAGCAGGCGGATACGCAGTATTTT.

This chain joins TRBV29-1 and TRBJ1-5; 9 positions agree with TRBD1. CDR3 length: 16 amino acids. Germline V gene sequence: CDR1 SQVTM, CDR2 ANQGSEA. V lost 5 bases, J lost 3 bases, and 11 bases stayed unmatched. The DNA for the CDR3 is TGCAGCGTTATGGACAGGGGAGTAACTAACAATCAGCCCCAGCATTTT. Protein product: CSVMDRGVTNNQPQHF.

The V gene is TRBV7-6, the J gene TRBJ2-3; 12 bases are a match to TRBD2. The CDR3 loop spans 21 amino acids. V was clipped by 5 bases and J by 1 base; unmatched bases: 19. Germline V lookup: CDR1 SGHVS, CDR2 FNYEAQ. CDR3 region: CASSPRPRASGGASGTDTQYF. CDR3 sequence (DNA): TGTGCCAGCAGCCCACGTCCTAGGGCTAGCGGGGGGGCCTCGGGCACAGATACGCAGTATTTT.

The chain uses TRBV6-1 and TRBJ2-3; 7 bases are a match to TRBD2. Germline-derived CDR1 and CDR2 are MNHNS and SASEGT. V lost 3 bases, J lost 2 bases, and 2 bases stayed unmatched. The CDR3 is made up of 14 amino acids. The DNA for the CDR3 is TGTGCCAGCAGTGAGGAGCGGGACACAGATACGCAGTATTTT. Its translation is CASSEERDTDTQYF.

Here the CDR3 DNA reads TGTGCCAGTAGTCGCGGCTGGAACACTGAAGCTTTCTTT. Protein: CASSRGWNTEAFF. The J gene is TRBJ1-1, the V gene TRBV19; no firm D call. CDR1 and CDR2 from the germline V gene are LNHDA and SQIVND (reference sequence). Trimming took off 5 bases at V and 1 base at J, with 8 bases between the two ends. This CDR3 is 13 amino acids long.

The CDR3 protein is CASRSGTLNSPLHF. Here the CDR3 DNA reads TGTGCCAGCAGAAGCGGGACACTGAATTCACCCCTCCACTTT. This chain uses TRBV28 with TRBJ1-6; D is perhaps TRBD1 (6 bases). The CDR3 loop spans 14 amino acids. CDR1 and CDR2 from the germline V gene are MDHEN and SYDVKM. V lost 6 bases and J lost 7, with 13 bases in between.